Sequencing of this T cell receptor (beta chain) was carried out in a study of cytomegalovirus exposure and HLA in healthy donors. Study-wide results and limits: A link between a missense DCLRE1C variant and TCR beta V- and J-gene trimming emerged from a later analysis.

In regard to this clone: The antigen remains unidentified.

Amplification used 60 Vbeta primers and 13 Jbeta primers. Measured with immunoSEQ multiplex PCR; TCRdb has only the in-frame clones, and not every one. The sample gives roughly 150,000 clones, over 65% of which show up once; 1.5% to 2% is in the top ten. CDR1 and CDR2 (germline): MNHNS, SASEGT. V lost 5 bases to trimming and J lost 4 bases, with 14 bases between them. The CDR3 is 14 residues long. The sequence was obtained from a woman aged 25 to 45 in good health and CMV-seronegative. The rearrangement joins TRBV6-1 to TRBJ1-1; tentatively, D is TRBD1 (6 bases). Material for sequencing was PBMCs. CDR3 nucleotides: TGTGCCAGCAGTAGCCTACAGGGTGCCACTGAAGCTTTCTTT. Encoded protein: CASSSLQGATEAFF.